The clone carrying this T cell receptor beta chain has ten or more counts. TCRdb re-derived calls from the RACE reads in MiXCR, one entry per CDR3 protein. The sample lists approximately 400,000 distinct CDR3 sequences, less than 6.5% occurring once. Germline values: CDR1 MNHEY, CDR2 SMNVEV (reference sequence). V dropped 3 bases and J dropped 8 bases, with 10 bases sitting between them. The CDR3 totals 12 residues. This entry is derived from a study of human T cells and chemical hapten exposure. Study summary: 2% DPC applied to an approximately 2 cm by approximately 2 cm arm area sensitized donors.

Time point in this sample: pre-sensitization, week 0. Noted treatment: therapeutic diphenylcyclopropenone sensitization with weekly scalp DPC. Sample donors consisted of patients with alopecia, aged 18 to 70 years, who were suitable for DPC. Sequenced material: whole blood, taken in connection with sensitization to the hapten diphenylcyclopropenone (DPC). The sequence was collected from a woman between 45 and 65 years old with alopecia areata. Some clones in this sample may be carry-over from other donors' samples. The chain uses TRBV27 and TRBJ1-2; possibly TRBD1 for D (6 bases). The CDR3 region is CASSFQGYGYTF. The CDR3 bases are TGTGCCAGCAGTTTCCAGGGGTACGGCTACACCTTC.